This note documents a single T cell receptor beta chain sequence. Its cognate antigen has yet to be identified. No base qualities exist here, and no much larger clone lies one base off it. The source of the sample is a study of OX40 agonist ivuxolimab in advanced cancers. The study in broad terms: Ivuxolimab was a fully human IgG2 agonistic monoclonal antibody targeting the costimulatory receptor OX40 (CD134). The paper covers the monotherapy dose-escalation part of the phase I ivuxolimab trial, which included N of about 56 patients. Intravenous ivuxolimab was administered to patients every 2 weeks at six dose levels: 0.01, 0.1, 0.3, 1.5, 3 and 10 mg/kg. A male proportion of roughly 80% and a mean age of about 60 years, ranging from roughly 23 to 90, were recorded for the dose-escalation cohort. Partial responses occurred in three dose-escalation patients: two with cutaneous melanoma and one with hepatocellular carcinoma. Patients were allowed to have had prior anti-PD-1, anti-PD-L1 or anti-CTLA-4 therapy, and more than 35% of the dose-escalation patients had been treated with checkpoint inhibitors. The point of sequencing TCRbeta in the periphery was to test whether ivuxolimab changed TCR sequence diversity and drove clonal T-cell expansion. Of the 52 patients in dose escalation, about 20 had hepatocellular carcinoma, roughly 15 had melanoma, 9 had renal cell carcinoma and 9 had head and neck cancer.

The trial excluded patients who had a history of autoimmune disease or were on systemic immunosuppression. Peripheral blood for TCR sequencing was collected from all dose cohorts at baseline, on cycle 4 day 1, and on cycle 7 day 1. The samples were drawn from a first-in-human, open-label, multicenter phase I dose-escalation trial of ivuxolimab. Adults with locally advanced or metastatic melanoma, renal cell carcinoma, hepatocellular carcinoma or head and neck squamous cell carcinoma were enrolled in the trial. Before TCR sequencing, CD4+ T cells and CD8+ T cells were sorted from peripheral blood as separate populations. General findings and caveats noted by the study authors: After ivuxolimab, more expanded clones were found on average in CD8+ T cells than in CD4+ T cells. At doses of 0.1 to 3.0 mg/kg, clonal expansion of both CD4+ and CD8+ T cells in blood was seen between baseline and week 6. Which antigens the clonally expanded peripheral T cells were specific for was not determined. In partial responders in the 0.1-3.0 mg/kg groups, normalized peripheral clonal expansion was found to be among the lowest, especially among CD8+ T cells. Low levels of normalized T-cell clonal expansion were also seen in some nonresponding patients.

CDR1 KGHSH and CDR2 LQKENI were looked up in the germline V gene. The CDR3, cysteine through phenylalanine, is 17 amino acids long. Only CDR3 DNA is held: 51 bases, read in frame from base 1. At the junction V is shortened by 5 bases and J by 0 bases; bases outside the gene matches: 8. To sequence the TCRbeta CDR3 region, genomic DNA was isolated from the sorted cells. TCRbeta CDR3 regions were sequenced using the immunoSEQ Assay. Not all clones reach the TCRdb copy of this immuneACCESS table, which keeps in-frame sequences only. Checked studies attribute under half of the gap to unresolved V genes and leave the rest unexplained. The sample table lists around 95,000 clones, 85% to 90% of them with a count of one. The ten largest clones add up to 0.15% to 0.2% of the sample.

The chain links TRBV18 with TRBJ2-1, with 9 middle bases fitting TRBD2. This specimen consisted of CD4+ or CD8+ T cells sorted from blood, obtained in a trial of the OX40 agonist ivuxolimab. The receptor was derived from an adult with an advanced solid tumor such as melanoma, head and neck, liver or kidney cancer. The DNA sequence is as follows: TGTGCCAGCTCATCTTACGTAGCGGGGGCCTCCTACAATGAGCAGTTCTTC. This gives the protein CASSSYVAGASYNEQFF. Beyond the CDR3, the reference TRBV18 and TRBJ2-1 genes provide the residues; the full variable domain reads: NAGVMQNPRHLVRRRGQEARLRCSPMKGHSHVYWYRQLPEEGLKFMVYLQKENIIDESGMPKERFSAEFPKEGPSILRIQQVVRGDSAAYFCASSSYVAGASYNEQFFGPGTRLTVL.